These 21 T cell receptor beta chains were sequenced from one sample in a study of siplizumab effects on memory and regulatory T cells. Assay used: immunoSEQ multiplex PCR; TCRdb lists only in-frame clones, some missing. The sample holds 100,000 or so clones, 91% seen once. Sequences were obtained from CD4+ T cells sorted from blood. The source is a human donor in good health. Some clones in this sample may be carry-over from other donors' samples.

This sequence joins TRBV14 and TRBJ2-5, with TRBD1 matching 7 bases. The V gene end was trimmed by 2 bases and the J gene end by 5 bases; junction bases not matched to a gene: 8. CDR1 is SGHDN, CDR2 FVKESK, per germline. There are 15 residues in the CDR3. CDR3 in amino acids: CASSQWTGVTETQYF. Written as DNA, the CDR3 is TGTGCCAGCAGCCAATGGACAGGCGTTACGGAGACCCAGTACTTC. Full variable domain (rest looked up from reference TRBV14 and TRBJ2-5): EAGVTQFPSHSVIEKGQTVTLRCDPISGHDNLYWYRRVMGKEIKFLLHFVKESKQDESGMPNNRFLAERTGGTYSTLKVQPAELEDSGVYFCASSQWTGVTETQYFGPGTRLLVL.

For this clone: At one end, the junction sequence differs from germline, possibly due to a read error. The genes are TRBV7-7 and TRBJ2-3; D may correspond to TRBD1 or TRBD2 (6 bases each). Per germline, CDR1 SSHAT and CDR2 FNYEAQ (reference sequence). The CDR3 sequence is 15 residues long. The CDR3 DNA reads TGTGCTAGCAGCTTAGTTGGGGGGCACACAGATACGCAGTATTTT. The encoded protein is CASSLVGGHTDTQYF. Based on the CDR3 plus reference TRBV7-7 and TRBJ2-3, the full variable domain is GAGVSQSPRYKVTKRGQDVTLRCDPISSHATLYWYQQALGQGPEFLTYFNYEAQPDKSGLPSDRFSAERPEGSISTLTIQRTEQRDSAMYRCASSLVGGHTDTQYFGPGTRLTVL.

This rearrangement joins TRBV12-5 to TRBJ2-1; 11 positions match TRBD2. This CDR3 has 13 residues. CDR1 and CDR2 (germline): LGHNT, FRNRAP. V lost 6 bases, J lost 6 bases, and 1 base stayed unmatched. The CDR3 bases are TGTGCTAGTGGCACTAGCGGGAGCAATGAGCAGTTCTTC. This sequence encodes CASGTSGSNEQFF.

The CDR3, as DNA: TGTGCCACCAGCAGAGATATCGGGGGCACAGATACGCAGTATTTT. Amino acids: CATSRDIGGTDTQYF. V and J are TRBV15 and TRBJ2-3, with D perhaps TRBD2 (5 bases). Trimming took off 0 bases at V and 1 base at J, with 8 bases between the two ends. Per the germline V gene, CDR1 is LNHNV and CDR2 is YYDKDF (reference sequence). The CDR3 consists of 15 residues.

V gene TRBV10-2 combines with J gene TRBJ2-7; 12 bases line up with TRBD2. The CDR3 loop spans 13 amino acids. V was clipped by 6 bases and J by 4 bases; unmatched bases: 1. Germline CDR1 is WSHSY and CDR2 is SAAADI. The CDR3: CASRTSGGYEQYF. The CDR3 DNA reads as TGCGCCAGCAGGACTAGCGGGGGATACGAGCAGTACTTC.

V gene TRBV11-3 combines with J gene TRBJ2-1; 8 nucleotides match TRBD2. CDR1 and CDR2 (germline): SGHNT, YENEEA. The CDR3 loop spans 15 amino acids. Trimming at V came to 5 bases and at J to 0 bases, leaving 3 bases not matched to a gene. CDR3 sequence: CASSRSGGSYNEQFF. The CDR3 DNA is TGTGCCAGCAGCCGGAGCGGGGGCTCCTACAATGAGCAGTTCTTC.

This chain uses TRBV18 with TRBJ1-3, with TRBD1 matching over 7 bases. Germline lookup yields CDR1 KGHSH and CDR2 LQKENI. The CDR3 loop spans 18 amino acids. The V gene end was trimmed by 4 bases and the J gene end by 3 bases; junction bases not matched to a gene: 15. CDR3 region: CASSLVYTGTEGGNTIYF. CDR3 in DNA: TGTGCCAGCTCACTTGTATACACCGGGACAGAGGGTGGAAACACCATATATTTT.

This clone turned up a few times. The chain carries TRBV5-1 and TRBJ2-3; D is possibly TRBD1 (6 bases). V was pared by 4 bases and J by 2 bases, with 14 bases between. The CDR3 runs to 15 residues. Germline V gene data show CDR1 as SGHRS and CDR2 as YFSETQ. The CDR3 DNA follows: TGCGCCAGCAGCGGACCCGGGACAAACACAGATACGCAGTATTTT. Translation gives CASSGPGTNTDTQYF. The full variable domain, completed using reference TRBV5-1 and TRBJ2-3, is KAGVTQTPRYLIKTRGQQVTLSCSPISGHRSVSWYQQTPGQGLQFLFEYFSETQRNKGNFPGRFSGRQFSNSRSEMNVSTLELGDSALYLCASSGPGTNTDTQYFGPGTRLTVL.

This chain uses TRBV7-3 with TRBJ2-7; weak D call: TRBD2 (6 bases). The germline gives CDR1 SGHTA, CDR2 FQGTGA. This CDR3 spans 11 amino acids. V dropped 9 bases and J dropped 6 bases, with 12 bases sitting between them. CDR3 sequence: CASSGASEQYF. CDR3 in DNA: TGTGCCAGTTCGGGAGCGTCCGAGCAGTACTTC. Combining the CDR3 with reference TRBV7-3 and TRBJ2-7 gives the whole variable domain GAGVSQTPSNKVTEKGKYVELRCDPISGHTALYWYRQSLGQGPEFLIYFQGTGAADDSGLPNDRFFAVRPEGSVSTLKIQRTERGDSAVYLCASSGASEQYFGPGTRLTVT.

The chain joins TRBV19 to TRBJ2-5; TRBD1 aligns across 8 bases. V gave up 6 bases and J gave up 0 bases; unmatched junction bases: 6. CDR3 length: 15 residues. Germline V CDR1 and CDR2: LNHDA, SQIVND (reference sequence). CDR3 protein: CASRSRQGHQETQYF. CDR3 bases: TGTGCCAGTAGATCTAGACAGGGGCACCAAGAGACCCAGTACTTC.

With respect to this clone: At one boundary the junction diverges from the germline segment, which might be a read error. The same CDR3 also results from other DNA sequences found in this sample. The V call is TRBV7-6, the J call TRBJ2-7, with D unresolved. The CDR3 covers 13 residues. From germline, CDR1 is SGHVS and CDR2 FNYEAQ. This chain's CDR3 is CASSSSPAREQYF. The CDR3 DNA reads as TGTGCTAGCAGCTCCAGCCCAGCACGCGAGCAGTACTTC.

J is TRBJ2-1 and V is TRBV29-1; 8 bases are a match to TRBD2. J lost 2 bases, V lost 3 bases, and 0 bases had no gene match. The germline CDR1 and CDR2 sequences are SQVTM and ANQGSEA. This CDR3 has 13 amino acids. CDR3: CSVETSAYNEQFF. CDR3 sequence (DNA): TGCAGCGTTGAGACTAGCGCCTACAATGAGCAGTTCTTC.

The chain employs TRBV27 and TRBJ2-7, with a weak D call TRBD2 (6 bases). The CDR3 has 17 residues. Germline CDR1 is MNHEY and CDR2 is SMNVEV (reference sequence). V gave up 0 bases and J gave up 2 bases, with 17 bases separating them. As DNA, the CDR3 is TGTGCCAGCAGTTTATCCCAAGGTTTGACTAGGACCTACGAGCAGTACTTC. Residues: CASSLSQGLTRTYEQYF.

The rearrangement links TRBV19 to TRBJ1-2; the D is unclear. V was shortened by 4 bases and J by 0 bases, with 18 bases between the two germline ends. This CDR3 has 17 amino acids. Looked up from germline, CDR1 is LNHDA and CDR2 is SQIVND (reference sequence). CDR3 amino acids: CASSSLPGITSNYGYTF. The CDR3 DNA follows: TGTGCCAGTAGTAGTCTGCCGGGCATCACTTCTAACTATGGCTACACCTTC.

The CDR3 nucleotides read TGTGCCAGCAGCTTGCAGACTAGCGCGAACACCGGGGAGCTGTTTTTT. It translates to CASSLQTSANTGELFF. This rearrangement joins TRBV7-3 to TRBJ2-2; 8 bases line up with TRBD2. The length of the CDR3 is 16 residues. After removal of 3 bases from V and 0 bases from J, the junction contained 3 bases not matched to a gene. Germline V CDR1 and CDR2: SGHTA, FQGTGA.

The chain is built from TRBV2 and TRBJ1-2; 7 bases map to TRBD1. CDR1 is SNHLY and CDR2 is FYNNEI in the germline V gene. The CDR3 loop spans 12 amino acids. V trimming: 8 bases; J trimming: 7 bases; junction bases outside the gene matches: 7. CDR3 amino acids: CASQTGNRGYTF. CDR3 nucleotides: TGTGCCAGCCAGACAGGGAATCGTGGCTACACCTTC.

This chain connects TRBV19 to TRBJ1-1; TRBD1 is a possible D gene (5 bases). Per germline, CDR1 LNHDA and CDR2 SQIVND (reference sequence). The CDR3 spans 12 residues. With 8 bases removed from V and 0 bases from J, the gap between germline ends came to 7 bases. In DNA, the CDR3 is TGTGCCAGTGGACACCTGAACACTGAAGCTTTCTTT. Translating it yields CASGHLNTEAFF.

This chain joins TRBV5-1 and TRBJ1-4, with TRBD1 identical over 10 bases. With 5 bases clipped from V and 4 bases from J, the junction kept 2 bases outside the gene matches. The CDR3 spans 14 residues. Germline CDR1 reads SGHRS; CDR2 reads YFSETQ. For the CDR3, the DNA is TGCGCCAGCAGAGGGGACAGGGGTAATGAAAAACTGTTTTTT. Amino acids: CASRGDRGNEKLFF.

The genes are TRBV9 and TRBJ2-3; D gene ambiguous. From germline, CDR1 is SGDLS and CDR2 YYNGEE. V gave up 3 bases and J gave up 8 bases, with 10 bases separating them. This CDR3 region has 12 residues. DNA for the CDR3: TGTGCCAGCAGCGAGCGTACTGGTACGCAGTATTTT. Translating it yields CASSERTGTQYF.

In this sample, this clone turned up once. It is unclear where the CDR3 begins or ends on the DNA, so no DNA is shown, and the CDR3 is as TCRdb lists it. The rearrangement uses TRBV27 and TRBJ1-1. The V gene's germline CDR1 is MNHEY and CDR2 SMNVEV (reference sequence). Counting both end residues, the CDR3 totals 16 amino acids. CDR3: CASSTSVARVDTEAFF.

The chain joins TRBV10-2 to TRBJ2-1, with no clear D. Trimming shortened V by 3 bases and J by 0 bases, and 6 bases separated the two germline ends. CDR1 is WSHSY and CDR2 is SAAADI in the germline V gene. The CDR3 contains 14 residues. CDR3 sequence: CASSDSYSYNEQFF. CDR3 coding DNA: TGCGCCAGCAGTGACAGTTACTCCTACAATGAGCAGTTCTTC.